This TCR beta chain originates from a study of monozygotic twins with inflammatory bowel disease. Study results and limitations: Patients received differing immunosuppressive treatments, which may have added variability to their repertoires. Clonotype overlap with others was lower in IBD patients than in healthy twins, a difference that was greatest with disease activity. Inverse Simpson values showed less TCRbeta diversity in IBD patients than in their healthy co-twins.

With eight separate reactions per sample, the authors made cDNA. TCRdb re-called the 5' RACE reads, yielding one record per CDR3 amino acid sequence without DNA. The sample holds approximately 400,000 distinct CDR3 sequences. To note about this clonotype: Its antigen is unknown.

This CDR3 is built from 16 residues. Looked up from germline, CDR1 is SEHNR and CDR2 is FQNEAQ (reference sequence). The origin of this receptor is a human donor with ulcerative colitis or Crohn's disease, or a healthy co-twin of an affected twin (not recorded which). The J gene is TRBJ2-1, the V gene TRBV7-9; TCRdb reports TRBD1, a call that lacks DNA to check it against. The sample taken for sequencing was blood. CDR3: CASSLVRGAAYNEQFF.